What follows describes a single T cell receptor (beta chain). Sequencing of TCR-alpha and TCR-beta chains was unpaired. This table comes from immunoSEQ multiplex PCR, and its TCRdb copy is limited to in-frame clones, with some not included. The table has roughly 92,000 clones, roughly 91% seen once. The data belong to a study of T cells in tuberculosis. The CDR3 runs to 15 residues. Trimming cost V 0 bases and J 3 bases; bases outside gene matches: 3. Germline assignment: CDR1 SGHRS and CDR2 YFSETQ. Cells were sorted from thawed PBMC rested overnight and stained with GMM-loaded CD1B tetramer, viability dye and anti-CD3. The lipid loaded on the CD1B tetramers was C32 glucose monomycolate from Rhodococcus equi. Tetramer-negative cells, about 97,000 per donor, were also sorted.

Sequenced material: CD1b-GMM tetramer-negative cells sorted from PBMCs. This receptor was taken from an adult woman with latent tuberculosis. The chain has TRBV5-1 and TRBJ2-1; 7 bases agree with TRBD1. CDR3: CASSLGQGVYNEQFF. In DNA, the CDR3 is TGCGCCAGCAGCTTGGGGCAGGGGGTCTACAATGAGCAGTTCTTC. The complete variable domain, with remaining parts taken from reference TRBV5-1 and TRBJ2-1, reads KAGVTQTPRYLIKTRGQQVTLSCSPISGHRSVSWYQQTPGQGLQFLFEYFSETQRNKGNFPGRFSGRQFSNSRSEMNVSTLELGDSALYLCASSLGQGVYNEQFFGPGTRLTVL.